The 14 T cell receptor beta chains below all came from one sample that was sequenced in a study of blood T cell repertoires in COVID-19. Clones were sequenced by immunoSEQ multiplex PCR, and TCRdb holds only the in-frame ones, with some missing. The sample records about 150,000 clones, roughly 84% being singletons. Sequencing was performed on PBMCs or T cells enriched from blood (not recorded which). These TCRs come from a woman aged 45-59 years who had been exposed to COVID-19.

This clone was seen more than once but under ten times. The chain links TRBV19 to TRBJ1-2; D might be TRBD1 (5 bases). The CDR3 loop spans 13 amino acids. The V gene's germline CDR1 is LNHDA and CDR2 SQIVND (reference sequence). V was shortened by 5 bases and J by 7 bases, with 14 bases between the two germline ends. CDR3 sequence (DNA): TGTGCCAGTAGTTCGGGACTACGGAGTGGCTACACCTTC. It is translated as CASSSGLRSGYTF.

This chain connects TRBV12-1 to TRBJ2-7; the table's D call TRBD2 went unverified against the DNA. TRBV12-1 is a listed pseudogene. The CDR3 loop spans 19 amino acids. CDR3 loop: CASSLNQLGTSGNSYEQYF. In DNA form, the CDR3 reads TGTGCCAGCAGCCTCAATCAACTCGGGACTAGCGGGAACTCCTACGAGCAGTACTTC.

The chain is built from TRBV7-2 and TRBJ1-6; 10 bases match TRBD1. The CDR3 is made up of 16 amino acids. With V trimmed by 5 bases and J by 8 bases, 9 bases remained unmatched. Germline lookup yields CDR1 SGHTA and CDR2 FQGNSA. The CDR3 loop reads CASSERTGGFDSPLHF. DNA of the CDR3: TGTGCCAGCAGCGAAAGGACAGGGGGTTTTGATTCACCCCTCCACTTT.

The rearrangement joins TRBV4-1 to TRBJ2-1, with D possibly being TRBD2 (6 bases). The CDR3 runs to 14 residues. V shed 8 bases and J shed 5 bases, with 16 bases lying between them. Germline lookup yields CDR1 MGHRA and CDR2 YSYEKL. The chain's CDR3 is CASEVRGGDNEQFF. The DNA of the CDR3 is TGCGCCAGCGAGGTTAGGGGAGGTGACAATGAGCAGTTCTTC.

This chain uses TRBV27 with TRBJ2-3; the D gene is possibly TRBD1 (6 bases). From germline, CDR1 is MNHEY and CDR2 SMNVEV (reference sequence). Trimming removed 3 bases at V and 7 bases at J, with 17 bases between. The CDR3 is 15 amino acids. CDR3: CASSLGDTLRNTQYF. The CDR3 DNA reads as TGTGCCAGCAGTTTGGGGGACACCCTTAGAAATACGCAGTATTTT.

The rearrangement links TRBV6-2 or TRBV6-3 to TRBJ2-7, with 9 positions matching TRBD1. In germline, CDR1 is MNHEY, CDR2 SVGEGT. The trim removed 6 bases at V and 9 bases at J, leaving 9 bases unmatched. The CDR3 consists of 13 residues. CDR3 amino acids: CASSSRDRVRQYF. As DNA, the CDR3 is TGTGCCAGCAGCTCCCGGGACAGGGTCCGGCAGTACTTC.

The rearrangement links TRBV6-5 to TRBJ2-6, with TRBD2 matching 7 bases. Per the germline V gene, CDR1 is MNHEY and CDR2 is SVGAGI. CDR3 length: 15 amino acids. The junction had 5 bases not matched to a gene; V was cut back by 5 bases and J by 4 bases. Here the CDR3 reads CASSPGGVGANVLTF. The CDR3 region has the DNA TGTGCCAGCAGTCCTGGGGGGGTCGGGGCCAACGTCCTGACTTTC.

This chain connects TRBV19 to TRBJ1-2; TRBD1 aligns across 7 bases. V lost 3 bases to trimming and J lost 6 bases; unmatched junction nucleotides: 4. CDR1 LNHDA and CDR2 SQIVND come from the germline V gene (reference sequence). The CDR3 is 13 residues long. The CDR3 sequence is CASSIFGTDGYTF. The CDR3 DNA reads as TGTGCCAGTAGTATCTTCGGGACAGATGGCTACACCTTC. Supplemented by reference TRBV19 and TRBJ1-2, the full variable domain reads DGGITQSPKYLFRKEGQNVTLSCEQNLNHDAMYWYRQDPGQGLRLIYYSQIVNDFQKGDIAEGYSVSREKKESFPLTVTSAQKNPTAFYLCASSIFGTDGYTFGSGTRLTVV.

This chain links TRBV18 with TRBJ1-6; weak D call: TRBD1 (6 bases). Trimming removed 6 bases at V and 11 bases at J, with 17 bases between. The CDR3 covers 14 residues. Per the germline V gene, CDR1 is KGHSH and CDR2 is LQKENI. The CDR3 bases are TGTGCCAGCTCGCGAGAGGACAGTAGCACACCCCTCCACTTT. It is translated as CASSREDSSTPLHF.

The chain joins TRBV19 to TRBJ1-1; 9 positions agree with TRBD1. The ends lost 5 bases at V and 5 bases at J; junction bases unmatched: 6. CDR3 size: 14 residues. Germline loops: CDR1 LNHDA, CDR2 SQIVND (reference sequence). The CDR3 sequence is CASSLGQGRTEAFF. The CDR3 coding sequence is TGTGCCAGTAGTCTCGGACAGGGGAGAACTGAAGCTTTCTTT.

J is TRBJ2-7 and V is TRBV7-9, with 7 bases that match TRBD1. Trimming at V came to 3 bases and at J to 2 bases, leaving 16 bases not matched to a gene. This CDR3 is 18 amino acids long. CDR1 is SEHNR, CDR2 FQNEAQ, per germline (reference sequence). Here the CDR3 reads CASSFQVYGTDSPYEQYF. Written as DNA, the CDR3 is TGTGCCAGCAGCTTCCAAGTATACGGGACAGATTCGCCCTACGAGCAGTACTTC. Complete variable domain (other parts from reference TRBV7-9 and TRBJ2-7): DTGVSQNPRHKITKRGQNVTFRCDPISEHNRLYWYRQTLGQGPEFLTYFQNEAQLEKSRLLSDRFSAERPKGSFSTLEIQRTEQGDSAMYLCASSFQVYGTDSPYEQYFGPGTRLTVT.

The chain joins TRBV19 to TRBJ1-1, with D possibly being TRBD1 (6 bases). In germline, CDR1 is LNHDA, CDR2 SQIVND (reference sequence). This CDR3 is built from 14 residues. V lost 6 bases and J lost 2, with 13 bases in between. CDR3 nucleotides: TGTGCCAGTAGCCCAAGGACAGCCAACACTGAAGCTTTCTTT. Its protein product is CASSPRTANTEAFF.

The chain combines TRBV19 with TRBJ2-1; 7 nucleotides line up with TRBD1. CDR1 and CDR2 (germline): LNHDA, SQIVND (reference sequence). V was pared by 5 bases and J by 1 base, with 5 bases of the junction left unmatched. The CDR3 loop spans 15 amino acids. The CDR3 sequence: CASSPRQGSYNEQFF. Here the CDR3 DNA reads TGTGCCAGTAGTCCGAGACAGGGATCCTACAATGAGCAGTTCTTC.

The CDR3 spells CASSRGQENEKLFF. The CDR3 region has the DNA TGTGCCAGCAGCCGGGGACAGGAAAATGAAAAACTGTTTTTT. The chain employs TRBV6-6 and TRBJ1-4, with 8 positions matching TRBD1. CDR3 length: 14 residues. Germline assignment: CDR1 MNHNY and CDR2 SVGAGI (reference sequence). The V segment lost 6 bases and the J segment 5 bases; nucleotides outside the gene matches: 5.